The T cell receptor (beta chain) described here comes from a study of T cells in Graves' hyperthyroidism and ophthalmopathy. Researchers amplified the TCR beta CDR3 regions from RNA transcripts. HTBI primers drove first-round RT-PCR of the TCR CDR3. Via MiXCR, TCRdb re-called the multiplex PCR reads, giving one row per CDR3 protein. The sample lists approximately 710,000 distinct CDR3 sequences, around 15% occurring once. Uncontrolled infection, other autoimmune disease, pregnancy and lactation each barred patients from inclusion. Germline V gene lookup returns CDR1 MNHNS and CDR2 SASEGT. The CDR3 is made up of 11 amino acids. Trimming removed 0 bases from V and 9 bases from J, with 6 bases in between.

The receptor comes from a man over 45 with Graves' hyperthyroidism. Source material: blood. The chain carries TRBV6-1 and TRBJ2-7; unclear D gene. The CDR3 DNA is TGTGCCAGCAGTGAAGCGCTAGGGCAGTACTTC. Translation: CASSEALGQYF.